The 30 T cell receptor beta chains below come from one sample, sequenced in a study of blood T cell repertoires in COVID-19. The repertoire was sequenced with immunoSEQ multiplex PCR; TCRdb's copy has only in-frame clones and lacks some. The sample includes about 26,000 clones, roughly 90% of them seen just once. Sequenced: peripheral blood. The receptor source for this set is a human donor in a cohort sampled during active COVID-19.

This clone appeared a few times. The rearrangement uses TRBV19 and TRBJ1-4, with D possibly matching TRBD1 (6 bases). The CDR3 loop spans 13 amino acids. In germline, CDR1 is LNHDA, CDR2 SQIVND (reference sequence). Trimming pared 5 bases from V and 12 bases from J, leaving 16 bases between. CDR3 region: CASSEESGQELFF. The CDR3 DNA follows: TGTGCCAGTAGTGAGGAATCGGGACAAGAACTGTTTTTT.

The rearrangement links TRBV6-5 to TRBJ2-1; no clear D gene. This CDR3 is built from 16 residues. CDR1 is MNHEY, CDR2 SVGAGI, per germline. The V and J ends lost 4 bases and 0 bases respectively, with 13 bases between them. The CDR3 DNA reads as TGTGCCAGCAGTTCCGTCATTGGCAGCTCCTACAATGAGCAGTTCTTC. Translating gives CASSSVIGSSYNEQFF.

The chain has TRBV2 and TRBJ2-2, with D perhaps TRBD2 (7 bases). The V gene lost 6 bases and the J gene lost 1 base, with 12 bases spanning the gap. Germline CDR1 and CDR2: SNHLY and FYNNEI. The CDR3 loop spans 15 amino acids. The CDR3 DNA follows: TGTGCCAGCAGGACGGGGGGCATGAACACCGGGGAGCTGTTTTTT. Its protein is CASRTGGMNTGELFF.

This chain joins TRBV5-1 and TRBJ2-2, with 8 bases identical to TRBD1. The CDR3 has 17 amino acids. J lost 3 bases, V lost 6 bases, and 13 bases had no gene match. Per the germline V gene, CDR1 is SGHRS and CDR2 is YFSETQ. CDR3 DNA sequence: TGCGCCAGCACAGGGGGCGCCTTAGCCCTTGACACCGGGGAGCTGTTTTTT. Protein product: CASTGGALALDTGELFF.

The gene calls are TRBV29-1 and TRBJ2-1; 10 bases agree with TRBD2. The CDR3 runs to 12 residues. Germline CDR1 SQVTM, CDR2 ANQGSEA. With V trimmed by 5 bases and J by 10 bases, 5 bases remained unmatched. CDR3 loop: CSVLTSGSEQFF. DNA for the CDR3: TGCAGCGTTCTGACTAGCGGGTCAGAGCAGTTCTTC.

This sequence joins TRBV11-3 and TRBJ2-1; D might be TRBD1 (6 bases). Trimming cost V 5 bases and J 9 bases, with 14 bases left between them. From germline, CDR1 is SGHNT and CDR2 YENEEA. The CDR3 loop spans 13 amino acids. The CDR3 loop is CASSPYREGEQFF. As DNA, the CDR3 is TGTGCCAGCAGCCCCTACAGGGAAGGTGAGCAGTTCTTC. The full variable domain, in which reference TRBV11-3 and TRBJ2-1 provide the parts outside the CDR3, is EAGVVQSPRYKIIEKKQPVAFWCNPISGHNTLYWYLQNLGQGPELLIRYENEEAVDDSQLPKDRFSAERLKGVDSTLKIQPAELGDSAVYLCASSPYREGEQFFGPGTRLTVL.

The chain links TRBV24-1 to TRBJ1-5; D might be TRBD1 (5 bases). The germline V gene encodes CDR1 KGHDR and CDR2 SFDVKD. The V and J ends lost 2 bases and 6 bases respectively, with 13 bases between them. This CDR3 comprises 15 residues. CDR3: CATSDSGQGGQPQHF. CDR3 bases: TGTGCCACCAGTGATTCTGGGCAGGGCGGTCAGCCCCAGCATTTT.

This chain connects TRBV2 to TRBJ2-2; a possible D gene is TRBD1 (6 bases). V gave up 3 bases and J gave up 5 bases, with 13 bases separating them. Germline loops: CDR1 SNHLY, CDR2 FYNNEI. This CDR3 spans 15 amino acids. The CDR3 reads CASSEQGRRTGELFF. The CDR3 coding sequence is TGTGCCAGCAGTGAGCAGGGGCGCCGGACCGGGGAGCTGTTTTTT.

V gene TRBV7-9 combines with J gene TRBJ1-2; weak D call: TRBD1 (5 bases). Germline-derived CDR1 and CDR2 are SEHNR and FQNEAQ (reference sequence). V lost 1 base, J lost 4 bases, and 13 bases lay in between. CDR3 size: 15 residues. The CDR3: CASSLVPGQAYGYTF. For the CDR3, the DNA is TGTGCCAGCAGCTTAGTACCAGGACAAGCCTATGGCTACACCTTC.

The gene calls are TRBV11-2 and TRBJ2-1, with 12 bases fitting TRBD2. Losses at the gene ends were 5 bases for V and 7 bases for J; bases not matched to a gene: 12. The CDR3 spans 17 residues. CDR1 SGHAT and CDR2 FQNNGV come from the germline V gene. The CDR3 loop reads CASSPDSGTSGFNEQFF. The CDR3 bases are TGTGCCAGCAGCCCCGACAGCGGGACTAGCGGGTTTAATGAGCAGTTCTTC.

This clone was counted a few times. V is TRBV10-1 and J is TRBJ1-6; D may be TRBD1 (5 bases). V gave up 6 bases and J gave up 7 bases, with 13 bases separating them. The CDR3 is 14 amino acids. Germline V gene sequence: CDR1 WNHNN, CDR2 SYGVQD (reference sequence). The CDR3 is CASSGGTRNSPLHF. CDR3 nucleotides: TGCGCCAGCAGCGGTGGGACTAGGAATTCACCCCTCCACTTT.

This chain connects TRBV2 to TRBJ1-2; 10 bases are a match to TRBD1. The length of the CDR3 is 13 residues. V shed 6 bases, J shed 8 bases, and the junction held 6 bases outside the gene matches. The V gene's germline CDR1 is SNHLY and CDR2 FYNNEI. The DNA for the CDR3 is TGTGCCAGCAGGGGACAGGGGAAGGGCGGCTACACCTTC. Translation gives CASRGQGKGGYTF.

The chain employs TRBV4-3 and TRBJ2-1, with 9 bases fitting TRBD2. Germline V gene lookup returns CDR1 LGHNA and CDR2 YSLEER. The junction had 7 bases not matched to a gene; V was cut back by 4 bases and J by 3 bases. This CDR3 spans 16 amino acids. CDR3 sequence reads: CASSPIVAGVYNEQFF. The CDR3 region has the DNA TGCGCCAGCAGCCCGATAGTAGCGGGAGTCTACAATGAGCAGTTCTTC.

This clone was picked up a small number of times. The chain couples TRBV2 to TRBJ2-2; D is undetermined. V lost 3 bases, J lost 6 bases, and 11 bases lay in between. CDR3 length: 14 residues. Germline CDR1 and CDR2: SNHLY and FYNNEI. The CDR3 region is CASSEGNFPGELFF. Written as DNA, the CDR3 is TGTGCCAGCAGTGAGGGCAACTTCCCCGGGGAGCTGTTTTTT.

This chain uses TRBV6-6 with TRBJ2-4, with TRBD2 matching 8 bases. There are 14 residues in the CDR3. Germline V gene lookup returns CDR1 MNHNY and CDR2 SVGAGI (reference sequence). V was clipped by 7 bases and J by 10 bases; unmatched bases: 12. CDR3 in amino acids: CASNHYPASGIQYF. The CDR3 DNA sequence: TGTGCCAGCAACCATTACCCCGCTAGCGGGATTCAGTACTTC.

V usage is TRBV28 and J usage is TRBJ2-7; TRBD1 aligns across 8 bases. V shed 5 bases and J 7 bases; nucleotides not matched to a gene: 13. CDR3 length: 15 amino acids. Germline assignment: CDR1 MDHEN and CDR2 SYDVKM. CDR3 sequence reads: CASSPVGRGLEEQYF. Written as DNA, the CDR3 is TGTGCCAGCAGTCCCGTGGGCAGGGGGCTTGAAGAGCAGTACTTC.

The V and J genes are TRBV29-1 and TRBJ1-2; no clear D. The CDR3 is made up of 13 amino acids. Per germline, CDR1 SQVTM and CDR2 ANQGSEA. The V and J ends lost 6 bases and 2 bases respectively, with 13 bases between them. CDR3 amino acids: CSVEGTRNYGYTF. CDR3 nucleotides: TGCAGCGTCGAGGGAACGAGGAACTATGGCTACACCTTC.

The rearrangement links TRBV9 to TRBJ2-1; D is perhaps TRBD2 (6 bases). Germline CDR1 reads SGDLS; CDR2 reads YYNGEE. The length of the CDR3 is 13 residues. V lost 3 bases to trimming and J lost 8 bases, with 12 bases between them. This chain's CDR3 is CASSDGRGDEQFF. CDR3 nucleotide sequence: TGTGCCAGCAGCGACGGGCGGGGAGATGAGCAGTTCTTC.

The chain recombines TRBV6-2 or TRBV6-3 with TRBJ2-2; D ambiguous. V was trimmed by 6 bases and J by 9 bases, leaving 17 bases between them. Per germline, CDR1 MNHEY and CDR2 SVGEGT. The CDR3 is 14 amino acids. CDR3 DNA sequence: TGTGCCAGCAGCCGACTTAACGGGTTGTGGGAGCTGTTTTTT. Its translation: CASSRLNGLWELFF.

CDR3 sequence (DNA): TGTGCCAGCAGCTCACCCTCGGGGGGAACCTCACCCCTCCACTTT. It translates to CASSSPSGGTSPLHF. The chain carries TRBV5-4 and TRBJ1-6; a weak D match, TRBD1 (5 bases). Between the trimmed V and J ends, which lost 3 bases and 10 bases, there was a span of 17 bases. CDR1 and CDR2 from the germline V gene are SGHNT and YYREEE (reference sequence). This CDR3 has 15 amino acids.

The chain combines TRBV9 with TRBJ1-1; no clear D. V was trimmed by 0 bases and J by 1 base, leaving 13 bases between them. This CDR3 has 16 residues. Germline lookup yields CDR1 SGDLS and CDR2 YYNGEE. Written as DNA, the CDR3 is TGTGCCAGCAGCGTAGACGGCGGCCAGAGGAACACTGAAGCTTTCTTT. It is translated as CASSVDGGQRNTEAFF. The full variable domain, with the rest looked up from reference TRBV9 and TRBJ1-1, is DSGVTQTPKHLITATGQRVTLRCSPRSGDLSVYWYQQSLDQGLQFLIQYYNGEERAKGNILERFSAQQFPDLHSELNLSSLELGDSALYFCASSVDGGQRNTEAFFGQGTRLTVV.

This sequence joins TRBV4-1 and TRBJ2-2; 8 positions agree with TRBD2. Trimming cost V 4 bases and J 6 bases; bases outside gene matches: 10. Looked up from germline, CDR1 is MGHRA and CDR2 is YSYEKL. This CDR3 spans 16 amino acids. The CDR3 sequence is CASSLGRTSSSGELFF. The CDR3 coding sequence is TGCGCCAGCAGCCTTGGTCGGACTAGCTCGTCCGGGGAGCTGTTTTTT.

The gene calls are TRBV15 and TRBJ2-1; D unclear. Per germline, CDR1 LNHNV and CDR2 YYDKDF (reference sequence). Trimming stripped 0 bases from V and 6 bases from J, with 12 bases between. The CDR3 consists of 15 residues. The CDR3 spells CATSRDRYRTNEQFF. The CDR3 DNA reads as TGTGCCACCAGCAGAGATCGGTATAGAACCAATGAGCAGTTCTTC. The variable domain in full, with the rest retrieved from reference TRBV15 and TRBJ2-1, is DAMVIQNPRYQVTQFGKPVTLSCSQTLNHNVMYWYQQKSSQAPKLLFHYYDKDFNNEADTPDNFQSRRPNTSFCFLDIRSPGLGDTAMYLCATSRDRYRTNEQFFGPGTRLTVL.

The chain carries TRBV28 and TRBJ2-1, with 10 bases that match TRBD2. CDR3 length: 15 amino acids. J was trimmed by 4 bases and V by 8 bases; bases with no gene match: 8. Germline CDR1 reads MDHEN; CDR2 reads SYDVKM. DNA of the CDR3: TGTGCCAGCGGACCAGCGGGAGGGCCGTACAATGAGCAGTTCTTC. It is translated as CASGPAGGPYNEQFF.

This chain links TRBV4-1 with TRBJ2-5, with TRBD2 matching over 13 bases. Germline V gene lookup returns CDR1 MGHRA and CDR2 YSYEKL. V trimming: 1 base; J trimming: 5 bases; junction bases outside the gene matches: 7. CDR3 length: 17 amino acids. CDR3 protein: CASSQASGTSGVETQYF. CDR3 DNA sequence: TGCGCCAGCAGCCAAGCGAGTGGGACTAGCGGGGTTGAGACCCAGTACTTC.

The V call is TRBV10-2, the J call TRBJ1-3, with D possibly TRBD1 on 6 matching bases. Germline CDR1 and CDR2: WSHSY and SAAADI. This CDR3 spans 16 amino acids. Trimming took 3 bases from V and 3 from J, leaving 15 bases between them. The DNA of the CDR3 is TGCGCCAGCAGTGATCTCGGGACATCGGGTGGAAACACCATATATTTT. Its protein product is CASSDLGTSGGNTIYF.

This clone was seen a handful of times. V gene TRBV2 combines with J gene TRBJ2-5; 12 bases are a match to TRBD1. Trimming cost V 1 base and J 4 bases; bases outside gene matches: 1. The germline gives CDR1 SNHLY, CDR2 FYNNEI. CDR3 length: 15 residues. In DNA, the CDR3 is TGTGCCAGCAGTGAAGGGGGACAGGGGGCAGAGACCCAGTACTTC. It yields the protein CASSEGGQGAETQYF.

The J gene is TRBJ2-2, the V gene TRBV2; D unresolved. V shed 7 bases and J shed 0 bases, with 6 bases lying between them. CDR3 length: 13 amino acids. From germline, CDR1 is SNHLY and CDR2 FYNNEI. CDR3 nucleotide sequence: TGTGCCAGCACCGTATCGAACACCGGGGAGCTGTTTTTT. The encoded protein is CASTVSNTGELFF.

The chain uses TRBV3-1 (or the pseudogene TRBV3-2) and TRBJ2-7; 10 nucleotides match TRBD2. The CDR3 is 15 amino acids. Looked up from germline, CDR1 is LGHDT and CDR2 is YNNKEL (reference sequence). V gave up 1 base and J gave up 2 bases; unmatched junction bases: 2. In nucleotides, the CDR3 is TGTGCCAGCAGCCAAGGACTAGCGGGCACCTACGAGCAGTACTTC. This encodes CASSQGLAGTYEQYF.

The chain is built from TRBV28 and TRBJ2-7; D is uncertain. Trimming removed 6 bases at V and 3 bases at J, with 6 bases between. Germline lookup yields CDR1 MDHEN and CDR2 SYDVKM. This CDR3 contains 11 residues. The CDR3 DNA reads as TGTGCCAGCAGAGCTAGCTACGAGCAGTACTTC. Translation gives CASRASYEQYF. The full variable domain, rest sourced from reference TRBV28 and TRBJ2-7, is DVKVTQSSRYLVKRTGEKVFLECVQDMDHENMFWYRQDPGLGLRLIYFSYDVKMKEKGDIPEGYSVSREKKERFSLILESASTNQTSMYLCASRASYEQYFGPGTRLTVT.